The 10 T cell receptor beta chains in this list originate from one sample, sequenced in a study of shared clonotypes between healthy human individuals. The data were produced by immunoSEQ multiplex PCR, yet TCRdb's version contains in-frame clones alone and is incomplete. The profile covers 150,000 to 200,000 clones, with approximately 92% appearing a single time and roughly 0.07% taken by the ten largest. Material: naive CD4+ T cells sorted from blood. The subset: CD45RA+ positively selected. These TCRs come from a woman aged 25 to 45 in good health.

The rearrangement joins TRBV30 to TRBJ2-5, with D perhaps given as TRBD1 or TRBD2 (5 bases each). The J call may be faulty, since TRBJ2-7 better matches the DNA end. CDR3 size: 13 residues. CDR1 and CDR2 (germline): GTSNPN, SVGIG (reference sequence). The CDR3 reads CAWSRDDPYEQYF. The CDR3 bases are TGTGCCTGGAGCCGGGACGATCCCTACGAGCAGTACTTC.

This clone came up once. This sequence joins TRBV28 and TRBJ1-6; D may be TRBD1 (5 bases). This CDR3 is 15 amino acids long. Trimming took 6 bases from V and 5 from J, leaving 14 bases between them. Germline CDR1 and CDR2: MDHEN and SYDVKM. This CDR3 reads CASRPSTGDNSPLHF. The CDR3 DNA reads as TGTGCCAGCAGACCGTCGACGGGGGATAATTCACCCCTCCACTTT.

As to this clone: One end of the junction fails to match germline, which may point to a read error. Additional DNA sequences in this sample encode the identical CDR3. The CDR3 coding sequence is TGCAGTTCGACCAAGTCCACTGAGGCTTTCTTT. It specifies CSSTKSTEAFF. The chain joins TRBV20-1 to TRBJ1-1; no firm D call. Germline CDR1 DFQATT, CDR2 SNEGSKA (reference sequence). This CDR3 has 11 amino acids.

The V call is TRBV18, the J call TRBJ1-1, with D unresolved. Looked up from germline, CDR1 is KGHSH and CDR2 is LQKENI. The CDR3 sequence is 14 residues long. The germline V and J ends were trimmed by 5 bases and 0 bases, with 10 bases remaining between them. CDR3 residues: CASSASVMNTEAFF. CDR3 in DNA: TGTGCCAGCTCAGCCTCGGTCATGAACACTGAAGCTTTCTTT.

The genes are TRBV18 and TRBJ2-7; TRBD2 matches at 12 bases. The CDR3 loop spans 15 amino acids. The V gene end was trimmed by 3 bases and the J gene end by 7 bases; junction bases not matched to a gene: 7. Germline CDR1 is KGHSH and CDR2 is LQKENI. CDR3 in DNA: TGTGCCAGCTCACCTTTACTAGCGGGAGGTCAAGAGCAGTACTTC. Translated, it gives CASSPLLAGGQEQYF. Drawing the rest from reference TRBV18 and TRBJ2-7, the complete variable domain is NAGVMQNPRHLVRRRGQEARLRCSPMKGHSHVYWYRQLPEEGLKFMVYLQKENIIDESGMPKERFSAEFPKEGPSILRIQQVVRGDSAAYFCASSPLLAGGQEQYFGPGTRLTVT.

The chain employs TRBV30 and TRBJ2-7, with D possibly being TRBD1 or TRBD2 (5 bases each). This CDR3 comprises 11 residues. CDR1 is GTSNPN and CDR2 is SVGIG in the germline V gene (reference sequence). V lost 4 bases and J lost 12, with 16 bases in between. The CDR3 bases are TGTGCCTGGATAGGAAGGGACGGGACGTACTTC. It encodes CAWIGRDGTYF.

This rearrangement joins TRBV7-7 to TRBJ2-3; D not resolved. Germline V gene lookup returns CDR1 SSHAT and CDR2 FNYEAQ (reference sequence). V lost 5 bases and J lost 0, with 9 bases in between. The CDR3 covers 14 residues. CDR3 sequence (DNA): TGTGCCAGCAGCAAAATACTAAGCACAGATACGCAGTATTTT. It is translated as CASSKILSTDTQYF.

This rearrangement joins TRBV7-2 to TRBJ2-7; no clear D gene. Trimming took off 0 bases at V and 5 bases at J, with 2 bases between the two ends. Germline values: CDR1 SGHTA, CDR2 FQGNSA. This CDR3 region has 11 residues. CDR3 sequence: CASSLAHEQYF. The CDR3 region has the DNA TGTGCCAGCAGCTTAGCCCACGAGCAGTACTTC. The variable domain in full, completed from reference TRBV7-2 and TRBJ2-7, reads GAGVSQSPSNKVTEKGKDVELRCDPISGHTALYWYRQSLGQGLEFLIYFQGNSAPDKSGLPSDRFSAERTGGSVSTLTIQRTQQEDSAVYLCASSLAHEQYFGPGTRLTVT.

The chain is built from TRBV29-1 and TRBJ1-1, with D possibly TRBD1 on 6 matching bases. Germline loops: CDR1 SQVTM, CDR2 ANQGSEA. The CDR3 consists of 15 residues. V lost 6 bases to trimming and J lost 3 bases, with 20 bases between them. CDR3 DNA: TGCAGCGTCGGGTCCCCGGGGGGCAAGGACACTGAAGCTTTCTTT. It specifies CSVGSPGGKDTEAFF.

This sequence joins TRBV27 and TRBJ1-5; maybe TRBD1 (6 bases). Germline lookup yields CDR1 MNHEY and CDR2 SMNVEV (reference sequence). Deletions cut 6 bases from V and 3 bases from J, with 24 bases between. The CDR3 contains 18 residues. The CDR3 sequence: CASSPGDIGRGANQPQHF. CDR3 DNA sequence: TGTGCCAGCAGCCCGGGCGACATTGGGAGGGGGGCCAATCAGCCCCAGCATTTT.